This T cell receptor beta chain came from a study of shared T cell receptors in the human thymus. The assay was immunoSEQ multiplex PCR, and TCRdb's table has in-frame clones only and misses some. The sample has roughly 660,000 clones, roughly 90% seen once; the top ten hold about 0.01%. The trim removed 0 bases at V and 7 bases at J, leaving 11 bases unmatched. CDR3 length equals 17 residues. CDR1 is MNHEY and CDR2 is SMNVEV in the germline V gene (reference sequence). The same specimen was also included in a second study, on human thymus T cells.

The clonotype comes from a boy in the first two years of life with a congenital heart defect. This chain joins TRBV27 and TRBJ2-7, with 11 bases identical to TRBD2. Sequenced: thymocytes. DNA of the CDR3: TGTGCCAGCAGTTTATCGAACGTAGCGGGAGGGCCGAAAGAGCAGTACTTC. Translating gives CASSLSNVAGGPKEQYF.